This T cell receptor beta chain was captured by sequencing in a study of shared clonotypes between healthy human individuals. An assay was performed, and its level was deep. TCRdb's copy holds only in-frame clones and misses some; the assay was immunoSEQ multiplex PCR. The table includes about 2.4 million clones, roughly 93% detected once. This CDR3 is 12 amino acids long. V was shortened by 4 bases and J by 5 bases, with 9 bases between the two germline ends. Germline CDR1 and CDR2: MNHNY and SVGAGI (reference sequence). This clone was detected only a few times. The sequenced sample consisted of naive CD4+ T cells from PBMCs. The subset: CD45RA+ positively selected. The receptor was derived from a young man in good health. Some clones in this sample may be carry-over from other donors' samples. The chain combines TRBV6-6 with TRBJ2-7, with no clear D. The CDR3 reads CASSSDGHEQYF. The CDR3 DNA sequence: TGTGCCAGCAGTTCAGACGGCCACGAGCAGTACTTC.